This passage covers 18 T cell receptor beta chains from one sample sequenced in a study of blood T cell repertoires in COVID-19. Sequencing used immunoSEQ multiplex PCR; TCRdb keeps in-frame clones, though not all of them. Here the sample spans under 300,000 clones, approximately 86% being singletons. The sample taken for sequencing was PBMCs or T cells enriched from blood (not recorded which). These receptors all come from a woman aged 45 to 65 who had recovered from COVID-19.

This chain links TRBV12-3 or TRBV12-4 with TRBJ1-6; D remains ambiguous. The ends were cut back, 4 bases at V and 7 bases at J, with 8 bases in the middle. The CDR3 sequence is 13 residues long. The CDR3 region has the DNA TGTGCCAGCAGTTCGGTTTCGAATTCACCCCTCCACTTT. Protein sequence: CASSSVSNSPLHF.

The V gene is TRBV7-6, the J gene TRBJ2-3; D is unresolved. This CDR3 comprises 13 residues. The V gene lost 1 base and the J gene lost 6 bases, with 8 bases spanning the gap. CDR1 SGHVS and CDR2 FNYEAQ come from the germline V gene. The CDR3 sequence is CASSLEATDTQYF. The CDR3 DNA follows: TGTGCCAGCAGCTTAGAAGCGACGGATACGCAGTATTTT.

J is TRBJ2-1 and V is TRBV19; TRBD2 matches at 7 bases. CDR3 length: 15 amino acids. V lost 1 base, J lost 5 bases, and 5 bases stayed unmatched. Per germline, CDR1 LNHDA and CDR2 SQIVND (reference sequence). The DNA for the CDR3 is TGTGCCAGTAGTATAGCCGCGGGAGCCGACAATGAGCAGTTCTTC. Encoded protein: CASSIAAGADNEQFF.

The chain employs TRBV27 and TRBJ2-2, with D possibly matching TRBD2 (6 bases). Germline V gives CDR1 MNHEY, CDR2 SMNVEV (reference sequence). The V end was cut by 6 bases, the J end by 1 base, with 6 bases between. This CDR3 is built from 13 residues. The CDR3 loop is CASRGLNTGELFF. In DNA form, the CDR3 reads TGTGCCAGCAGGGGACTGAACACCGGGGAGCTGTTTTTT.

The chain employs TRBV15 and TRBJ2-5; D not certain. This CDR3 region has 12 residues. Looked up from germline, CDR1 is LNHNV and CDR2 is YYDKDF (reference sequence). V was cut by 0 bases and J by 5 bases, with 4 bases left in between. The CDR3 here is CATSRDLETQYF. As DNA, the CDR3 is TGTGCCACCAGCAGAGATCTTGAGACCCAGTACTTC.

This chain links TRBV6-1 with TRBJ2-2, with D tentatively TRBD2 (6 bases). Germline CDR1 and CDR2: MNHNS and SASEGT. This CDR3 is 15 amino acids long. V lost 3 bases, J lost 4 bases, and 12 bases lay in between. The CDR3: CASSDGSLATGELFF. CDR3 nucleotides: TGTGCCAGCAGTGACGGGAGCCTTGCCACCGGGGAGCTGTTTTTT.

V usage is TRBV29-1 and J usage is TRBJ2-7; D is possibly TRBD1 (5 bases). V was cut by 5 bases and J by 4 bases, with 15 bases left in between. The CDR3 runs to 13 residues. CDR1 and CDR2 from the germline V gene are SQVTM and ANQGSEA. The CDR3, as DNA: TGCAGCGTTTCATGGGGCAGGGAATACGAGCAGTACTTC. Protein sequence: CSVSWGREYEQYF.

The J gene is TRBJ1-1, the V gene TRBV5-1; a weak D match, TRBD1 (6 bases). Deletions cut 0 bases from V and 1 base from J, with 7 bases between. In germline, CDR1 is SGHRS, CDR2 YFSETQ. The CDR3 runs to 14 residues. The chain's CDR3 is CASSLAQGNTEAFF. Written as DNA, the CDR3 is TGCGCCAGCAGCTTGGCACAGGGGAACACTGAAGCTTTCTTT. Together with reference TRBV5-1 and TRBJ1-1, the CDR3 gives the full variable domain: KAGVTQTPRYLIKTRGQQVTLSCSPISGHRSVSWYQQTPGQGLQFLFEYFSETQRNKGNFPGRFSGRQFSNSRSEMNVSTLELGDSALYLCASSLAQGNTEAFFGQGTRLTVV.

This clone was recorded once. This chain connects TRBV5-1 to TRBJ1-1, with D perhaps matching TRBD1 (6 bases). The germline CDR1 and CDR2 sequences are SGHRS and YFSETQ. V gave up 0 bases and J gave up 3 bases, with 12 bases separating them. This CDR3 is 15 amino acids long. Here the CDR3 DNA reads TGCGCCAGCAGCTTGGTGGCAGGGGCGGACACTGAAGCTTTCTTT. Translating gives CASSLVAGADTEAFF. The full variable domain, completed using reference TRBV5-1 and TRBJ1-1, is KAGVTQTPRYLIKTRGQQVTLSCSPISGHRSVSWYQQTPGQGLQFLFEYFSETQRNKGNFPGRFSGRQFSNSRSEMNVSTLELGDSALYLCASSLVAGADTEAFFGQGTRLTVV.

The V call is TRBV28, the J call TRBJ1-3, with TRBD1 as a possible D gene (5 bases). Germline loops: CDR1 MDHEN, CDR2 SYDVKM. Trimming cost V 6 bases and J 2 bases, with 14 bases left between them. The CDR3 runs 15 residues. CDR3 DNA: TGTGCCAGCAGAACCCAGGGAATGACTGGAAACACCATATATTTT. It is translated as CASRTQGMTGNTIYF.

The chain has TRBV20-1 and TRBJ2-7; tentatively, D is TRBD1 (6 bases). Trimming pared 3 bases from V and 6 bases from J, leaving 9 bases between. Germline lookup yields CDR1 DFQATT and CDR2 SNEGSKA (reference sequence). The CDR3 runs 11 residues. CDR3 loop: CSASQGFEQYF. CDR3 coding DNA: TGCAGTGCTAGCCAGGGGTTCGAGCAGTACTTC.

The chain links TRBV6-5 to TRBJ1-6, with 10 bases that match TRBD1. CDR1 and CDR2 from the germline V gene are MNHEY and SVGAGI. CDR3 length: 15 amino acids. V lost 10 bases to trimming and J lost 2 bases; unmatched junction nucleotides: 5. The CDR3 loop is CATRTGGAYNSPLHF. The CDR3 nucleotides read TGTGCCACTCGGACAGGGGGGGCCTATAATTCACCCCTCCACTTT.

This chain uses TRBV4-1 with TRBJ1-1, with TRBD1 identical over 10 bases. This CDR3 spans 18 amino acids. V shed 2 bases and J 0 bases; nucleotides not matched to a gene: 9. The germline gives CDR1 MGHRA, CDR2 YSYEKL. The CDR3 DNA is TGCGCCAGCAGCCAATTCGACAGGGGGCCCTACTTGAACACTGAAGCTTTCTTT. Protein: CASSQFDRGPYLNTEAFF.

The chain is built from TRBV5-1 and TRBJ1-3; possible D gene TRBD1, 5 bases. Germline lookup yields CDR1 SGHRS and CDR2 YFSETQ. Trimming shortened V by 4 bases and J by 0 bases, and 11 bases separated the two germline ends. CDR3 length equals 15 residues. This CDR3 reads CASSRGGSSGNTIYF. In DNA, the CDR3 is TGCGCCAGCAGCCGCGGGGGGAGCTCTGGAAACACCATATATTTT.

Regarding this clone: Additional DNA sequences in this sample encode the identical CDR3. The chain has TRBV5-1 and TRBJ2-7; tentatively, D is TRBD2 (7 bases). Per germline, CDR1 SGHRS and CDR2 YFSETQ. Trimming shortened V by 0 bases and J by 3 bases, and 16 bases separated the two germline ends. The CDR3 is 16 residues long. DNA of the CDR3: TGCGCCAGCAGCTTGGGCCCCACGGGGGGCGGCTACGAGCAGTACTTC. Translation gives CASSLGPTGGGYEQYF.

The table lists this clone with a few counts. CDR3 protein: CASSLWSGTSGQGFF. The CDR3, as DNA: TGTGCCAGCAGCTTATGGTCCGGGACTAGCGGACAAGGGTTCTTC. V and J are TRBV7-9 and TRBJ2-1; 11 bases map to TRBD2. The CDR3 spans 15 residues. The germline gives CDR1 SEHNR, CDR2 FQNEAQ (reference sequence). J was trimmed by 15 bases and V by 2 bases; bases with no gene match: 12. Full variable domain (rest looked up from reference TRBV7-9 and TRBJ2-1): DTGVSQNPRHKITKRGQNVTFRCDPISEHNRLYWYRQTLGQGPEFLTYFQNEAQLEKSRLLSDRFSAERPKGSFSTLEIQRTEQGDSAMYLCASSLWSGTSGQGFFGPGTRLTVL.

The CDR3 DNA reads as TGTGCCAGCTCACCATCACGAGGTGAAAAACTGTTTTTT. This gives the protein CASSPSRGEKLFF. This chain connects TRBV18 to TRBJ1-4; D is undetermined. V dropped 2 bases and J dropped 7 bases, with 8 bases sitting between them. The CDR3 is 13 amino acids. The germline CDR1 and CDR2 sequences are KGHSH and LQKENI.

The chain uses TRBV19 and TRBJ2-7; D perhaps matches TRBD1 (6 bases). Deletions cut 5 bases from V and 2 bases from J, with 10 bases between. The CDR3 extends over 13 amino acids. Germline lookup yields CDR1 LNHDA and CDR2 SQIVND (reference sequence). The CDR3 DNA follows: TGTGCCAGTAGTCCAGGGGTCACCTACGAGCAGTACTTC. It codes for CASSPGVTYEQYF.